These T cell receptor beta chains were read from a single sample in a study of cytomegalovirus exposure and HLA in healthy donors. Only in-frame clones appear in the TCRdb table, and some are missing; sequencing was by immunoSEQ multiplex PCR. There are over 60,000 clones in the sample; 85% to 95% occur only once, and about 4% lies in the top ten. Input material: PBMCs. The source is a man between 18 and 35 years old in good health and CMV-seropositive. Both conserved end residues are part of each CDR3. D genes are given only for firm matches. Expanded clones get a size class; other rows say once, few or many, or leave the size out.

CDR3 DNA	CDR3 protein	clone size	D gene	V gene	J gene
TGTGCCAGCAGCCAGTTTCCAACCGGGGAGCTGTTTTTT	CASSQFPTGELFF	.	.	TRBV11-3	TRBJ2-2
TGTGCCAGCAGCAAACCAGGACGGGGTGGCTACACCTTC	CASSKPGRGGYTF	.	.	TRBV21-1	TRBJ1-2
TGTGCCAGCGGGACAGGGAATCAGCCCCAGCATTTT	CASGTGNQPQHF	.	TRBD1	TRBV28	TRBJ1-5
TGTGCCAGCAGCGTAGGTGCGGGGGCCTACGAGCAGTACTTC	CASSVGAGAYEQYF	few	TRBD2	TRBV9	TRBJ2-7
TGTGCCAGTAGTAGCGTCAGGGGCGCTGAAGCTTTCTTT	CASSSVRGAEAFF	.	.	TRBV19	TRBJ1-1
TGTGCCAGCAGTTGGGGCGCCACAGATACGCAGTATTTT	CASSWGATDTQYF	.	.	TRBV6-5	TRBJ2-3
TGTGCCAGCTCGACCCCCAGGGTGGACTATGGCTACACCTTC	CASSTPRVDYGYTF	.	.	TRBV18	TRBJ1-2
TGTGCCAGCAGTGAACCCGGCGTAGTGACAGCTTTTAATGAAAAACTGTTTTTT	CASSEPGVVTAFNEKLFF	once	.	TRBV6-1	TRBJ1-4
TGTGCCAGCTCCGGGACAGGGCGCACCGGGGAGCTGTTTTTT	CASSGTGRTGELFF	.	TRBD1	TRBV7-9	TRBJ2-2
TGTGCCATCAGAGAGGACAGCTCGAGATATGGCTACTCTTTTACGCCGGGCTACACCTTC	CAIREDSSRYGYSFTPGYTF	once	.	TRBV10-3	TRBJ1-2
TGTGCCAGTAGTAGGGGGGACTATGGCTACACCTTC	CASSRGDYGYTF	.	.	TRBV19	TRBJ1-2
TGTGCCAGCTCACCGAGCCTGAACACTGAAGCTTTCTTT	CASSPSLNTEAFF	.	.	TRBV18	TRBJ1-1
TGCAGCGTTGAACGGCGGGGGTACACTGAAGCTTTCTTT	CSVERRGYTEAFF	.	.	TRBV29-1	TRBJ1-1
TGTGCCAGCAGCTTGGCGACAGGAGCGAATGAAAAACTGTTTTTT	CASSLATGANEKLFF	.	.	TRBV5-5	TRBJ1-4
TGTGCCAGCAGCTTAAGGGGGGACTCCTACAATGAGCAGTTCTTC	CASSLRGDSYNEQFF	.	.	TRBV7-3	TRBJ2-1
TGTGCCAGCAGCCCTCCTTTATTGGACAGCGTAGCCAAAAACATTCAGTACTTC	CASSPPLLDSVAKNIQYF	.	.	TRBV21-1	TRBJ2-4
TGTGCCAGCAGCTACACAGGGACGAACACTGAAGCTTTCTTT	CASSYTGTNTEAFF	.	.	TRBV5-5	TRBJ1-1
TGTGCCAGCAGGGACTACAGGGGGCGAGACTATGGCTACACCTTC	CASRDYRGRDYGYTF	.	TRBD1	TRBV6-5	TRBJ1-2
TGTGCCTCAGACGGGGGACCTGGAAACACCATATATTTT	CASDGGPGNTIYF	.	.	TRBV30	TRBJ1-3
TGCGCCAGCAGTGCTCAGGGGATGTTCCAAGAGACCCAGTACTTC	CASSAQGMFQETQYF	.	.	TRBV5-1	TRBJ2-5
TGTGCCAGCAGTTACGGTGGCAGGGTATCACAGCCCCAGCATTTT	CASSYGGRVSQPQHF	.	.	TRBV6-5	TRBJ1-5
TGTGCCAGCAGCGTAGAGGGGCAGGGTAATCAGCCCCAGCATTTT	CASSVEGQGNQPQHF	once	.	TRBV9	TRBJ1-5
TGTGCCACCAGCAGAGAGGCGGGGCCCTCCTACGAGCAGTACTTC	CATSREAGPSYEQYF	.	.	TRBV15	TRBJ2-7
TGTGCCAGCAGCCAGGACAGGGTTTACAATGAGCAGTTCTTC	CASSQDRVYNEQFF	.	TRBD1	TRBV6-5	TRBJ2-1
TGTGCCAGTAGCCTCGCGGGGGGAAGGACTGAAGCTTTCTTT	CASSLAGGRTEAFF	.	.	TRBV19	TRBJ1-1
TGTGCCAGCAGAGAAGGGACAGGGGAGCTGTTTTTT	CASREGTGELFF	.	.	TRBV6-6	TRBJ2-2
TGTGCCAGTAGTATCCATACCGGGACAGGGGTCGAGCAGTACTTC	CASSIHTGTGVEQYF	.	TRBD1	TRBV19	TRBJ2-7
TGTGCCAGCAGCCCCGGGGTGCTAGCGGGAGGTTCTAGCACAGATACGCAGTATTTT	CASSPGVLAGGSSTDTQYF	.	TRBD2	TRBV9	TRBJ2-3
TGTGCCAGCAGTTTTAGTTCGACAGGGGGCGCGAGGGGCTACACCTTC	CASSFSSTGGARGYTF	.	TRBD1	TRBV28	TRBJ1-2
TGTGCCAGCAGTTTTCTTCTACAGGGCAATGAGCAGTTCTTC	CASSFLLQGNEQFF	.	.	TRBV28	TRBJ2-1
TGTGCCAGCAGTTTATACCGGGACAGCTCCTATAATTCACCCCTCCACTTT	CASSLYRDSSYNSPLHF	once	TRBD1	TRBV27	TRBJ1-6
TGTGCCAGCAGCACCGGGACTAGCGGGAGGGTTGAGCAGTTCTTC	CASSTGTSGRVEQFF	.	TRBD2	TRBV9	TRBJ2-1
TGTGCCATCAGCAGGGTAGTCGTGAACACTGAAGCTTTCTTT	CAISRVVVNTEAFF	.	.	TRBV10-3	TRBJ1-1
TGTGCCAGCTCACTCTCGACAGGGGAACTTGAAAAACTGTTTTTT	CASSLSTGELEKLFF	.	TRBD1	TRBV18	TRBJ1-4
TGCGCCAGCAGCCGTGTAGAATTTGAGACCCAGTACTTC	CASSRVEFETQYF	.	.	TRBV5-1	TRBJ2-5
TGTGCCAGCAGCCAAAAGACGACAGGGTTGAGGGAGACCCAGTACTTC	CASSQKTTGLRETQYF	.	TRBD1	TRBV14	TRBJ2-5
TGTGCCAGCTCTAGTGGAACCAATGAGCAGTTCTTC	CASSSGTNEQFF	.	.	TRBV5-4	TRBJ2-1
TGTGCCAGCAGCACGTGGAGCCAAGAGACCCAGTACTTC	CASSTWSQETQYF	.	.	TRBV5-4	TRBJ2-5
TGTGCCAGCAGCTTAGGGGAGGGGCTAGCAAGCTACGAGCAGTACTTC	CASSLGEGLASYEQYF	.	TRBD2	TRBV7-9	TRBJ2-7
TGTGCCAGCAGCTTTTTTTGGGTAGCCGCAGATACGCAGTATTTT	CASSFFWVAADTQYF	.	.	TRBV5-6	TRBJ2-3
TGTGCCAGCAGTCCCCGTGGTAGCGGGAACACGGATGAGCAGTTCTTC	CASSPRGSGNTDEQFF	.	TRBD2	TRBV6-4	TRBJ2-1
TGTGCCAGCAGCTTGGAGGGACAGACCTATGGCTACACCTTC	CASSLEGQTYGYTF	.	TRBD1	TRBV5-6	TRBJ1-2
TGTGCCAGCAGTGCTCAGCGGGGGGGAGATACGCAGTATTTT	CASSAQRGGDTQYF	.	TRBD2	TRBV2	TRBJ2-3
TGTGCCAGCAGGGATCACAGGGGGCGTAACACCGGGGAGCTGTTTTTT	CASRDHRGRNTGELFF	.	TRBD1	TRBV11-2	TRBJ2-2
TGTGCCAGCAGCTCGGGACATCAAGAGACCCAGTACTTC	CASSSGHQETQYF	.	.	TRBV5-4	TRBJ2-5
TGTGCCAGCTCACCACTCGGGGTTTCGAACACTGAAGCTTTCTTT	CASSPLGVSNTEAFF	once	.	TRBV18	TRBJ1-1
TGTGCCAGCAGCTTAACCGGGAGCGGGGAGCTGTTTTTT	CASSLTGSGELFF	.	.	TRBV7-3	TRBJ2-2
TGTGCCAGCTCACCACGACAGGGTGATGGCTACACCTTC	CASSPRQGDGYTF	once	TRBD1	TRBV18	TRBJ1-2
TGTGCCAGCTCACCAGGGGCCTCCCGTCCTGGGGGGGAGCAGTACTTC	CASSPGASRPGGEQYF	once	.	TRBV18	TRBJ2-7
TGTGCCAGCAGCTTGGGCGGGACAGCCTACAATTCACCCCTCCACTTT	CASSLGGTAYNSPLHF	.	TRBD1	TRBV5-6	TRBJ1-6
TGTGCCACCTCGACCAGGGACATCCATAGCAATCAGCCCCAGCATTTT	CATSTRDIHSNQPQHF	.	.	TRBV15	TRBJ1-5